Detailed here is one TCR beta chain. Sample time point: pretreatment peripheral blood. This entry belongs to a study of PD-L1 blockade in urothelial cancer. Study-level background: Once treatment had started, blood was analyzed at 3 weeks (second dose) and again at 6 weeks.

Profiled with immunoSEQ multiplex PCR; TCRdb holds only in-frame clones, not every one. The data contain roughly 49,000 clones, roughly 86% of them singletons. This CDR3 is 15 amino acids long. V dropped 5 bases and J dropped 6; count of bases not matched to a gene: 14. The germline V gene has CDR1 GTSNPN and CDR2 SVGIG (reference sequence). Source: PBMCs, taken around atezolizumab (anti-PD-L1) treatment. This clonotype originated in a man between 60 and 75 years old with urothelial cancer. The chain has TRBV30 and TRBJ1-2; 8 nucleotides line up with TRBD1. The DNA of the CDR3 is TGTGCCTGGTCAAACATCGGACAGGGCATGGATGGCTACACCTTC. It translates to CAWSNIGQGMDGYTF.